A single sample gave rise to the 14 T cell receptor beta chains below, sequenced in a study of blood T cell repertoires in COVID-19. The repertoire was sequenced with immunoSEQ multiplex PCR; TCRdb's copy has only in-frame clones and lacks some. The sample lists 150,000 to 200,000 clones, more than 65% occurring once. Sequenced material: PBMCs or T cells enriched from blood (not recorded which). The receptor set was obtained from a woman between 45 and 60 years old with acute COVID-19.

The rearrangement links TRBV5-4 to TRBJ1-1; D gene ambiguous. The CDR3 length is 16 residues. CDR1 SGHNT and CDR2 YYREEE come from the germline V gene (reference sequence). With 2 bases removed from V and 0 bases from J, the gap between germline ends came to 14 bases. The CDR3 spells CASSFGAGSMNTEAFF. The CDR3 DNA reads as TGTGCCAGCAGCTTTGGCGCAGGTTCCATGAACACTGAAGCTTTCTTT.

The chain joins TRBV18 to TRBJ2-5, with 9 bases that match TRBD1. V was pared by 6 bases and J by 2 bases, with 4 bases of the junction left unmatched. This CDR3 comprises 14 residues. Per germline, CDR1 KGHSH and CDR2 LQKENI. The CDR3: CASSWTGAQETQYF. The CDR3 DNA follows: TGTGCCAGCTCTTGGACAGGGGCACAAGAGACCCAGTACTTC.

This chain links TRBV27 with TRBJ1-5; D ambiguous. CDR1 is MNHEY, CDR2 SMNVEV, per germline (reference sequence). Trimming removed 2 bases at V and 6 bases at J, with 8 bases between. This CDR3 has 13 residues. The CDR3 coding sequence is TGTGCCAGCAGTTTAATGGAGAGTCAGCCCCAGCATTTT. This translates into CASSLMESQPQHF.

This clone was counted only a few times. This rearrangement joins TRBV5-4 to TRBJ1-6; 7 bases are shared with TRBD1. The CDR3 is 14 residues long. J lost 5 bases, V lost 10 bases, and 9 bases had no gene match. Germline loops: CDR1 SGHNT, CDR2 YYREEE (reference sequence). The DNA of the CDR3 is TGTGCCGCCCGCACAGGGGTTGATAATTCACCCCTCCACTTT. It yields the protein CAARTGVDNSPLHF.

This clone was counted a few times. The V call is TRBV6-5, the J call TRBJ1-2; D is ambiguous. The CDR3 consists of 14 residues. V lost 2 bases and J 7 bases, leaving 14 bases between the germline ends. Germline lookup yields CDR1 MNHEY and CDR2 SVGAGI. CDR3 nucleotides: TGTGCCAGCAGTTACAGGGTGAGGGTCGGTGGCTACACCTTC. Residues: CASSYRVRVGGYTF.

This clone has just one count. As DNA, the CDR3 is TGTGCCAGCAGCATCGGGACAGGGAGTTCCTCCTACAATGAGCAGTTCTTC. Protein: CASSIGTGSSSYNEQFF. The chain carries TRBV13 and TRBJ2-1, with TRBD1 matching 9 bases. The CDR3 has 17 amino acids. The ends lost 5 bases at V and 0 bases at J; junction bases unmatched: 8. Germline V CDR1 and CDR2: PRHDT, FYEKMQ (reference sequence).

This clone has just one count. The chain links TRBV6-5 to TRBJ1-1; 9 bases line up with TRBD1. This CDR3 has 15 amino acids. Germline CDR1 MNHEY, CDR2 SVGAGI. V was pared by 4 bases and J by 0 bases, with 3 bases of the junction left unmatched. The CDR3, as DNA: TGTGCCAGCAGTTGGACAGGGGAAGTGAACACTGAAGCTTTCTTT. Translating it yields CASSWTGEVNTEAFF.

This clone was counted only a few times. The CDR3 sequence: CASSQVSQGATSGRGIQYF. The CDR3 DNA reads as TGCGCCAGCAGCCAAGTTAGTCAGGGGGCGACGAGTGGTCGAGGCATTCAGTACTTC. The chain recombines TRBV4-1 with TRBJ2-4; 8 positions agree with TRBD1. Trimming took 1 base from V and 9 from J; bases not matched to a gene: 20. CDR1 is MGHRA, CDR2 YSYEKL, per germline. CDR3 length: 19 amino acids.

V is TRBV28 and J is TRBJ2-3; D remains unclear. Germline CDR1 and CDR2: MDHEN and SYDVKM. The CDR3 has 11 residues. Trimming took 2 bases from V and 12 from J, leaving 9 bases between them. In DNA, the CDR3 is TGTGCCAGCAGTTTACGCGGCCCACAGTATTTT. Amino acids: CASSLRGPQYF.

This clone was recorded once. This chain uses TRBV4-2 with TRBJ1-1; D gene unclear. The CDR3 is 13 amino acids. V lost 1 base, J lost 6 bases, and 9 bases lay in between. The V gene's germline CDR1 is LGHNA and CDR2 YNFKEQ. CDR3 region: CASSQGVSAEAFF. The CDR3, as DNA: TGTGCCAGCAGCCAAGGGGTGAGCGCTGAAGCTTTCTTT.

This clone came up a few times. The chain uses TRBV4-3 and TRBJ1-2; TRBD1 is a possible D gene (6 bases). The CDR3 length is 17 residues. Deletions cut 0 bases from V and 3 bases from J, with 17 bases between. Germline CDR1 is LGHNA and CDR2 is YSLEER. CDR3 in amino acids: CASSQEWIRDNYYGYTF. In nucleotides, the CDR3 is TGCGCCAGCAGCCAAGAGTGGATCAGGGACAACTACTATGGCTACACCTTC.

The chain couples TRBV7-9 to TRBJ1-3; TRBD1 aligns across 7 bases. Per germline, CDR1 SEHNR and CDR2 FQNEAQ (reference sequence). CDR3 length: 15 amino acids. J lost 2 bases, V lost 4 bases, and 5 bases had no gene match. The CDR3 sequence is CASSSADRAGNTIYF. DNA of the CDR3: TGTGCCAGCAGCTCAGCAGACAGGGCTGGAAACACCATATATTTT.

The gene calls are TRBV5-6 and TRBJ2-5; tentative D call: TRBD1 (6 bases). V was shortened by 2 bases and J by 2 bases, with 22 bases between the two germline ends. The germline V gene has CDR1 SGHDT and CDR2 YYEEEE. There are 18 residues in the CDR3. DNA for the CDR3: TGTGCCAGCAGCTTCATAACCCTTACGACAGGCCTACAAGAGACCCAGTACTTC. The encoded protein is CASSFITLTTGLQETQYF.

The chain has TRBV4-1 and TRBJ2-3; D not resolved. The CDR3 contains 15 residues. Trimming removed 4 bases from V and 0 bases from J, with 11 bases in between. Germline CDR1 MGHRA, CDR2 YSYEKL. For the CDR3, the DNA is TGCGCCAGCAGCCCTCCTAGTCCTAGCACAGATACGCAGTATTTT. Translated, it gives CASSPPSPSTDTQYF.